A single sample gave rise to the 4 T cell receptor beta chains below, sequenced in a study of T cells in Graves' hyperthyroidism and ophthalmopathy. RNA transcripts were the template for amplifying TCR beta CDR3 regions. The HTBI primer set drove a first-round RT-PCR of the TCR CDR3. TCRdb reanalysed the multiplex PCR reads using MiXCR and keeps one entry per CDR3 protein. The sample consists of fewer than 550,000 distinct CDR3 sequences, about a sixth of them appearing once. The sample taken for sequencing was blood. The receptors shown here come from a woman aged 18-29 years with Graves' hyperthyroidism.

Ten or more counts support this clonotype. Written as DNA, the CDR3 is TGTGCCAGCAGCTTCGGGGGTTTCGACTATGGCTACACCTTC. This encodes CASSFGGFDYGYTF. This chain uses TRBV5-8 with TRBJ1-2; possible D gene TRBD1, 5 bases. Trimming left V 2 bases short and J 3 bases short, with 11 bases between. Germline values: CDR1 SGHTS, CDR2 YDEGEE. The CDR3 has 14 amino acids.

There are many counts of this clonotype. This chain links TRBV20-1 with TRBJ2-7; the match to TRBD2 covers 14 bases. Germline CDR1 and CDR2: DFQATT and SNEGSKA (reference sequence). The trim removed 4 bases at V and 3 bases at J, leaving 11 bases unmatched. The CDR3 is made up of 17 amino acids. DNA of the CDR3: TGCAGTGCTACCATCGGGACTAGCGGGAGCCTCCTCTACGAGCAGTACTTC. Protein: CSATIGTSGSLLYEQYF.

The chain joins TRBV27 to TRBJ1-5; TRBD1 agrees at 9 bases. The germline V gene has CDR1 MNHEY and CDR2 SMNVEV (reference sequence). The CDR3 runs 15 residues. J lost 4 bases, V lost 5 bases, and 6 bases had no gene match. The DNA for the CDR3 is TGTGCCAGCAGTCCGGGACAGGGCCGTAATCAGCCCCAGCATTTT. It specifies CASSPGQGRNQPQHF.

A note on this clonotype: A read error may account for a junction end that differs from germline. The genes are TRBV19 and TRBJ1-2, with D uncertain. The CDR3 spans 12 residues. CDR1 and CDR2 (germline): LNHDA, SQIVND (reference sequence). CDR3 DNA sequence: TGTACCAGTAGATTAGGGTTCGATGGCTACACCTTC. It is translated as CTSRLGFDGYTF. Variable domain in full (rest from reference TRBV19 and TRBJ1-2): DGGITQSPKYLFRKEGQNVTLSCEQNLNHDAMYWYRQDPGQGLRLIYYSQIVNDFQKGDIAEGYSVSREKKESFPLTVTSAQKNPTAFYLCTSRLGFDGYTFGSGTRLTVV.